The rows below give T cell receptor beta chains drawn from one sample of a study of cytomegalovirus exposure and HLA in healthy donors. Repertoires were generated with immunoSEQ multiplex PCR, while TCRdb's copy carries only in-frame clones and drops some. This table holds approximately 170,000 clones, 85% found once. What was sequenced was PBMCs. These receptors came from a man younger than 35 in good health and CMV-seropositive. Both conserved end residues are part of each CDR3. D genes are given only for firm matches. Expanded clones get a size class; other rows say once, few or many, or leave the size out.

d_call	j_call	clone_size	v_call	cdr3_aa	cdr3_nt
TRBD1	TRBJ1-3	.	TRBV6-1	CASSEQTGGSGNTIYF	TGTGCCAGCAGCGAACAGACAGGGGGCTCTGGAAACACCATATATTTT
.	TRBJ2-7	.	TRBV29-1	CSVPGGEDYEQYF	TGCAGCGTCCCTGGTGGGGAGGACTACGAGCAGTACTTC
TRBD1	TRBJ1-2	few	TRBV5-4	CASSEGQNYGYTF	TGTGCCAGCAGCGAGGGACAGAACTATGGCTACACCTTC
TRBD1	TRBJ2-1	.	TRBV7-6	CASSLGQYNEQFF	TGTGCCAGCAGCTTGGGACAGTACAATGAGCAGTTCTTC
.	TRBJ1-1	.	TRBV28	CASSSGARNPEAFF	TGTGCCAGCAGTTCAGGGGCTCGGAACCCTGAAGCTTTCTTT
TRBD1	TRBJ1-4	once	TRBV6-5	CASRRQGIGEKLFF	TGTGCCAGCAGAAGACAGGGGATCGGTGAAAAACTGTTTTTT
TRBD1	TRBJ1-1	.	TRBV7-9	CASSSTGTGATEAFF	TGTGCCAGCAGTAGTACCGGGACAGGGGCGACTGAAGCTTTCTTT
TRBD1	TRBJ2-5	.	TRBV27	CASRAWTGGQETQYF	TGTGCCAGCAGGGCTTGGACAGGGGGCCAGGAGACCCAGTACTTC
TRBD2	TRBJ2-3	.	TRBV7-2	CASSYSGGATDTQYF	TGTGCCAGCAGCTATAGCGGGGGGGCCACAGATACGCAGTATTTT
.	TRBJ1-1	.	TRBV5-1	CASRGAHEAFF	TGCGCCAGCAGGGGGGCGCATGAAGCTTTCTTT
.	TRBJ1-2	once	TRBV30	CAWEVRENGYGYTF	TGTGCCTGGGAGGTGCGGGAAAATGGCTATGGCTACACCTTC
TRBD2	TRBJ2-1	once	TRBV6-1	CASSLGTSGSEQFF	TGTGCCAGCAGCCTCGGGACTAGCGGGAGTGAGCAGTTCTTC
TRBD2	TRBJ2-2	.	TRBV28	CASRNYRWGGNGELFF	TGTGCCAGCAGAAACTACCGATGGGGGGGGAACGGGGAGCTGTTTTTT
.	TRBJ2-5	once	TRBV28	CASSSSMVGETQYF	TGTGCCAGCAGCTCAAGTATGGTCGGGGAGACCCAGTACTTC
TRBD1	TRBJ1-1	many	TRBV2	CASREDRAAFF	TGTGCCAGCAGGGAGGACAGGGCTGCTTTCTTT
TRBD1	TRBJ1-1	.	TRBV11-2	CASSDWTGSGTEAFF	TGTGCCAGCAGCGATTGGACAGGTTCAGGGACTGAAGCTTTCTTT
.	TRBJ2-3	.	TRBV4-1	CASSHGRGRRADTQYF	TGCGCCAGCAGCCACGGAAGGGGGAGAAGGGCAGATACGCAGTATTTT